What follows are 24 T cell receptor beta chains derived from one specimen sequenced in a study of CD8+CD57+ T cells in acquired aplastic anemia. The study profiled TCR beta VDJ and CDR3 using genomic DNA as template. TCRdb reprocessed the reads via MiXCR and lists one record per CDR3 protein. The table has roughly 420,000 distinct CDR3 sequences, 65% to 80% seen once; the top ten hold 3% to 5%. The sequenced sample was sorted CD4+, CD8+, or CD8+CD57+ T cells (not recorded which) from PBMCs. The receptors stem from a human donor in good health, serving as a control.

On this clonotype itself: No conserved phenylalanine or tryptophan ends this CDR3, so it is likely a read error. This rearrangement joins TRBV29-1 to TRBJ1-2; tentative D call: TRBD1 (6 bases). CDR3 length: 14 residues. CDR1 and CDR2 from the germline V gene are SQVTM and ANQGSEA. CDR3 nucleotide sequence: TGCAGCGTTGAATCGGGGGGCGCTAACTATTGCTACACCCTC. This codes for CSVESGGANYCYTL.

Concerning this clonotype: Here the CDR3 omits its conserved ending phenylalanine or tryptophan, so a read error is the likely source. Because the CDR3's place on the DNA is in doubt, the DNA is left out and the CDR3 is given as listed by TCRdb. V is TRBV15 and J is TRBJ2-2; TRBD2 was called by the table and not checked on the DNA. Germline assignment: CDR1 LNHNV and CDR2 YYDKDF (reference sequence). The CDR3 has 14 amino acids, counting both end residues. CDR3 residues: CATSRGPGSGLKLS.

J is TRBJ2-1 and V is TRBV7-3; perhaps TRBD2 as D (5 bases). The germline gives CDR1 SGHTA, CDR2 FQGTGA. V lost 5 bases and J 15 bases, leaving 17 bases between the germline ends. This CDR3 has 12 amino acids. The CDR3 sequence is CASSGRMGDGFF. The CDR3 DNA reads TGTGCCAGCAGCGGGCGGATGGGAGACGGGTTCTTC. Drawing the rest from reference TRBV7-3 and TRBJ2-1, the complete variable domain is GAGVSQTPSNKVTEKGKYVELRCDPISGHTALYWYRQSLGQGPEFLIYFQGTGAADDSGLPNDRFFAVRPEGSVSTLKIQRTERGDSAVYLCASSGRMGDGFFGPGTRLTVL.

On this clonotype itself: Possible read error: a much larger clone is one base away. The genes are TRBV27 and TRBJ1-2, with D possibly matching TRBD1 (5 bases). This CDR3 has 18 residues. Germline assignment: CDR1 MNHEY and CDR2 SMNVEV (reference sequence). V lost 7 bases and J 2 bases, leaving 26 bases between the germline ends. The CDR3 nucleotides are TGTGCCAGCACCTCTACACGGAACAGAATCGAGGGGAACTATGGCTACACCTTC. Its translation is CASTSTRNRIEGNYGYTF.

This chain uses TRBV6-2 or TRBV6-3 with TRBJ1-4; D might be TRBD1 (5 bases). V lost 6 bases and J 10 bases, leaving 12 bases between the germline ends. CDR3 size: 12 residues. Germline V gene data show CDR1 as MNHEY and CDR2 as SVGEGT. The CDR3 bases are TGTGCCAGCAGCACCAGGGATTCAAAACTGTTTTTT. This gives the protein CASSTRDSKLFF.

This chain connects TRBV19 to TRBJ1-2, with D tentatively TRBD1 (5 bases). Germline assignment: CDR1 LNHDA and CDR2 SQIVND (reference sequence). Trimming shortened V by 8 bases and J by 4 bases, and 11 bases separated the two germline ends. The CDR3 runs to 12 residues. The CDR3 region is CASSGQTYGYTF. In nucleotides, the CDR3 is TGTGCCAGTTCAGGGCAGACCTATGGCTACACCTTC.

A remark on this clonotype: The conserved phenylalanine or tryptophan normally closing the CDR3 is absent here, so this likely arose from a read error. The DNA is omitted, as the CDR3 cannot be located on it reliably, and the CDR3 follows TCRdb's listing. The chain uses TRBV7-2 and TRBJ1-4. The CDR3 length is 14 residues, termini included. Germline V gene lookup returns CDR1 SGHTA and CDR2 FQGNSA. The CDR3 loop is CASSLSGKNEKPLL.

The chain is built from TRBV11-1 and TRBJ1-4; unclear D gene. The CDR3 length is 16 residues. Germline-derived CDR1 and CDR2 are SGHAT and FQDESV (reference sequence). Trimming pared 5 bases from V and 1 base from J, leaving 14 bases between. Here the CDR3 reads CASSPRASETNEKLFF. The CDR3 region has the DNA TGTGCCAGCAGCCCTCGGGCTAGCGAAACTAATGAAAAACTGTTTTTT.

This rearrangement joins TRBV29-1 to TRBJ1-2, with D possibly being TRBD1 (5 bases). V shed 7 bases and J shed 8 bases, with 11 bases lying between them. The CDR3 runs to 10 residues. The germline gives CDR1 SQVTM, CDR2 ANQGSEA. CDR3 amino acids: CSGGTMGYTF. CDR3 sequence (DNA): TGCAGCGGGGGGACTATGGGCTACACCTTC.

The V and J genes are TRBV5-4 and TRBJ2-3, with unresolved D. Trimming left V 4 bases short and J 1 base short, with 16 bases between. The germline V gene encodes CDR1 SGHNT and CDR2 YYREEE (reference sequence). This CDR3 spans 16 amino acids. Here the CDR3 DNA reads TGTGCCAGCAGCCTGGACCGACGGTACGGCACAGATACGCAGTATTTT. This encodes CASSLDRRYGTDTQYF.

CDR3 sequence (DNA): TGCAGTGCTAGAGATCCCCTAACAACTAATGAAAAACTGTTTTTT. Encoded protein: CSARDPLTTNEKLFF. V is TRBV20-1 and J is TRBJ1-4; D unresolved. This CDR3 comprises 15 residues. Trimming took 0 bases from V and 0 from J, leaving 8 bases between them. Per the germline V gene, CDR1 is DFQATT and CDR2 is SNEGSKA (reference sequence).

J is TRBJ1-5 and V is TRBV13; no clear D. This CDR3 comprises 14 residues. The V end was cut by 9 bases, the J end by 0 bases, with 12 bases between. CDR1 is PRHDT, CDR2 FYEKMQ, per germline (reference sequence). The CDR3, as DNA: TGTGCCAGATCGGTAGCTGGTAGCAATCAGCCCCAGCATTTT. This sequence encodes CARSVAGSNQPQHF.

CDR3 loop: CASSEWLSYRYEQYF. CDR3 DNA sequence: TGCGCCAGCAGTGAGTGGCTCTCCTACCGCTACGAGCAGTACTTC. This sequence joins TRBV10-1 and TRBJ2-7, with unresolved D. V was clipped by 1 base and J by 3 bases, with 13 bases between them. This CDR3 contains 15 residues. Germline V lookup: CDR1 WNHNN, CDR2 SYGVQD (reference sequence).

With respect to this clonotype: Just one base apart from a much larger clone, this may be a read error. J is TRBJ2-3 and V is TRBV7-9; D may be TRBD1 (5 bases). V was pared by 1 base and J by 6 bases, with 11 bases between. The CDR3 contains 14 residues. In germline, CDR1 is SEHNR, CDR2 FQNEAQ (reference sequence). The CDR3 DNA reads TGTGCCAGCAGCTTAGGACAGATTGACGATACGCAGTATTTT. It is translated as CASSLGQIDDTQYF.

This clonotype showed up many times. V is TRBV5-5 and J is TRBJ2-1; 9 nucleotides agree with TRBD1. V trimming: 4 bases; J trimming: 2 bases; junction bases outside the gene matches: 4. This CDR3 has 15 amino acids. Germline V CDR1 and CDR2: SGHKS, YYEKEE (reference sequence). Here the CDR3 reads CASSLQGAAYNEQFF. In DNA form, the CDR3 reads TGTGCCAGCAGCCTACAGGGGGCTGCCTACAATGAGCAGTTCTTC.

V and J are TRBV7-4 and TRBJ2-3; D is unclear. The V and J ends lost 5 bases and 6 bases respectively, with 21 bases between them. Germline V gene lookup returns CDR1 SGHVT and CDR2 SQSDAQ. CDR3 length: 16 residues. In DNA form, the CDR3 reads TGTGCCAGCAGCCATGAAGTCGGATACCTATGGGATACGCAGTATTTT. As protein: CASSHEVGYLWDTQYF.

The chain uses TRBV20-1 and TRBJ1-5; no reliable D call. Germline V gives CDR1 DFQATT, CDR2 SNEGSKA (reference sequence). The CDR3 runs to 15 residues. The V and J ends lost 1 base and 2 bases respectively, with 12 bases between them. The CDR3 DNA sequence: TGCAGTGCTAGAGGAGGGTACGGGCGCAATCAGCCCCAGCATTTT. It is translated as CSARGGYGRNQPQHF.

There are a few counts of this clonotype. Possible read error: a much larger clone is one base away. The V and J genes are TRBV5-1 and TRBJ2-6; D remains ambiguous. Trimming stripped 4 bases from V and 0 bases from J, with 17 bases between. The CDR3 loop spans 18 amino acids. Per germline, CDR1 SGHRS and CDR2 YFSETQ. CDR3 bases: TGCGCCAGCAGCCCAGAACTTCAGGAGAGCTCTGGGGCCAACGTCCTGACTTTC. Encoded protein: CASSPELQESSGANVLTF.

The chain joins TRBV19 to TRBJ1-1, with D perhaps matching TRBD1 (6 bases). V lost 6 bases and J lost 7, with 15 bases in between. The germline V gene has CDR1 LNHDA and CDR2 SQIVND (reference sequence). The CDR3 consists of 13 residues. In DNA form, the CDR3 reads TGTGCCAGTAGGTCGGCAGGGGCAGATGAAGCTTTCTTT. Its translation: CASRSAGADEAFF.

This clonotype occurred once. The rearrangement uses TRBV5-1 and TRBJ1-1; a weak D match, TRBD1 (5 bases). Trimming took off 2 bases at V and 7 bases at J, with 12 bases between the two ends. Germline V gene data show CDR1 as SGHRS and CDR2 as YFSETQ. This CDR3 region has 13 residues. CDR3 protein: CASSFRGIDEAFF. CDR3 bases: TGCGCCAGCAGCTTTAGGGGTATTGATGAAGCTTTCTTT.

The genes are TRBV10-3 and TRBJ2-3; D is unresolved. From germline, CDR1 is ENHRY and CDR2 SYGVKD. CDR3 length: 12 amino acids. V lost 3 bases and J 0 bases, leaving 1 base between the germline ends. CDR3 DNA sequence: TGTGCCATCAGTGAAAGCACAGATACGCAGTATTTT. Encoded protein: CAISESTDTQYF.

This clonotype was observed at least ten times. The rearrangement uses TRBV6-2 or TRBV6-3 and TRBJ1-1, with D hard to call. Trimming pared 5 bases from V and 0 bases from J, leaving 13 bases between. This CDR3 is 15 amino acids long. The germline V gene has CDR1 MNHEY and CDR2 SVGEGT. The CDR3 loop is CASSRPYPVNTEAFF. CDR3 coding DNA: TGTGCCAGCAGTCGTCCATACCCAGTGAACACTGAAGCTTTCTTT.

Points on this clonotype: Since the CDR3 does not end with the conserved phenylalanine or tryptophan, this likely comes from a read error. The DNA is left out, because the CDR3 cannot be placed on it with certainty; the CDR3 is given as TCRdb lists it. The V call is TRBV7-2, the J call TRBJ1-2; TRBD1 is taken as the D call from the table, unchecked against the DNA. The germline V gene encodes CDR1 SGHTA and CDR2 FQGNSA. The CDR3 has 13 amino acids, counting both end residues. The CDR3 spells CASSFAQGGNNIY.

In regard to this clonotype: Relative to the germline gene, one junction end is altered; a read error may explain this. CDR3 protein: CSVLFAGNTIYF. The CDR3 bases are TGCAGCGTTTTATTCGCTGGAAACACCATATACTTT. This chain links TRBV29-1 with TRBJ1-3; no firm D call. This CDR3 spans 12 amino acids. CDR1 is SQVTM and CDR2 is ANQGSEA in the germline V gene.